One and the same sample provided the 2 T cell receptor beta chains below, sequenced in a study of CD8+CD57+ T cells in acquired aplastic anemia. Sequencing was done on patients that had shown CD8+CD57+ cell expansion by flow cytometry. TCR beta VDJ combinations and CDR3 sequences were profiled from genomic DNA. MiXCR, run by TCRdb on the reads, gives a single entry per CDR3 protein. The sample gives around 180,000 distinct CDR3 sequences, less than 50% of which show up once; roughly 1.8% is in the top ten. Sample: sorted CD4+, CD8+, or CD8+CD57+ T cells (not recorded which) from PBMCs. Source of these receptors: a human donor with aplastic anemia.

Of note for this clonotype: Because it lacks the conserved phenylalanine or tryptophan at the end, this CDR3 is likely a read error. The chain carries TRBV19 and TRBJ1-2; no clear D gene. Germline loops: CDR1 LNHDA, CDR2 SQIVND (reference sequence). CDR3 size: 12 residues. The chain's CDR3 is CASTRTGYGYTL. The CDR3 DNA sequence: TGCGCCAGTACCAGGACGGGCTATGGCTACACCCTC.

The rearrangement joins TRBV20-1 to TRBJ2-5; tentatively, D is TRBD2 (6 bases). This CDR3 has 13 residues. Germline V gives CDR1 DFQATT, CDR2 SNEGSKA (reference sequence). Deletions cut 3 bases from V and 1 base from J, with 9 bases between. CDR3 amino acids: CSASGDSQETQYF. Written as DNA, the CDR3 is TGCAGTGCTAGTGGGGACTCCCAAGAGACCCAGTACTTC.